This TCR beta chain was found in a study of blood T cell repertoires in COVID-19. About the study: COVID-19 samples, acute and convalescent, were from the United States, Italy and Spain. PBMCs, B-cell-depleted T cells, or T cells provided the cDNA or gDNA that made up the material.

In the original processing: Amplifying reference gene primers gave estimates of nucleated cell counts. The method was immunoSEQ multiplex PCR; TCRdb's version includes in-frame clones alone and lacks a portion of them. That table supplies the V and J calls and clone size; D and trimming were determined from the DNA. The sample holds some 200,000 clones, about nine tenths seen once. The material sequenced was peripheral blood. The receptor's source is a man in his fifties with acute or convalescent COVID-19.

CDR3 in amino acids: CSVETGVGTGELFF. The CDR3 DNA reads TGCAGCGTAGAGACAGGGGTTGGCACCGGGGAGCTGTTTTTT. The gene calls are TRBV29-1 and TRBJ2-2, with TRBD1 matching 8 bases. The CDR3 sequence is 14 residues long. V was clipped by 6 bases and J by 4 bases; unmatched bases: 7. CDR1 is SQVTM, CDR2 ANQGSEA, per germline.